This record concerns one T cell receptor beta chain sequence. Authors' analysis steps: Cell counts per sample came from amplifying reference gene primers. Clones were read by immunoSEQ multiplex PCR, and TCRdb kept only the in-frame ones, dropping some. V and J calls and clone size follow that table, whereas D and trimming were derived from the DNA. The sample lists about 160,000 clones; 85% were seen once. This entry belongs to a study of blood T cell repertoires in COVID-19. V was pared by 11 bases and J by 4 bases, with 17 bases between. CDR1 is LNHDA and CDR2 is SQIVND in the germline V gene (reference sequence). This CDR3 region has 13 residues.

Sequences were obtained from peripheral blood. The gene calls are TRBV19 and TRBJ1-2; possible D gene TRBD1, 6 bases. The TCR sequence derives from a human donor with acute or convalescent COVID-19. The donor label of this sample is uncertain. The CDR3 here is CASGEPPVYGYTF. CDR3 DNA: TGTGCCTCAGGGGAGCCCCCTGTCTATGGCTACACCTTC.